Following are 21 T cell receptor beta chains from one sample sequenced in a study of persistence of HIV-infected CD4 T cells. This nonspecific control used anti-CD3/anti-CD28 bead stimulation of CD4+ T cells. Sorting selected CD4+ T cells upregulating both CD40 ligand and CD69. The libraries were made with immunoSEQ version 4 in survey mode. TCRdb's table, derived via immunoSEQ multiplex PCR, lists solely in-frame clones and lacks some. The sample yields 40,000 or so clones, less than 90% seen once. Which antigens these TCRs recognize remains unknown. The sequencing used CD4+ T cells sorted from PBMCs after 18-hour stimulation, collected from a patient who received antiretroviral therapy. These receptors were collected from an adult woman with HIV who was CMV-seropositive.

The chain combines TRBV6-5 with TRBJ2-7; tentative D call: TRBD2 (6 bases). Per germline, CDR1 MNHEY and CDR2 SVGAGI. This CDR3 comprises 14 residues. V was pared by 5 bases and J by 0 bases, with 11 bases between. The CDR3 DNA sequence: TGTGCCAGCAGTAGTCCGGGACTCTCCTACGAGCAGTACTTC. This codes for CASSSPGLSYEQYF.

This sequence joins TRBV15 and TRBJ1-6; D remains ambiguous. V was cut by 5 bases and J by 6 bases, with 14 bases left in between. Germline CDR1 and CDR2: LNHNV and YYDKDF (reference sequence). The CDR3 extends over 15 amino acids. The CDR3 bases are TGTGCCACCAGCGGTGGACGGAGATTTAATTCACCCCTCCACTTT. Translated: CATSGGRRFNSPLHF. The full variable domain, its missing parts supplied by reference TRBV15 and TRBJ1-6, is DAMVIQNPRYQVTQFGKPVTLSCSQTLNHNVMYWYQQKSSQAPKLLFHYYDKDFNNEADTPDNFQSRRPNTSFCFLDIRSPGLGDTAMYLCATSGGRRFNSPLHFGNGTRLTVT.

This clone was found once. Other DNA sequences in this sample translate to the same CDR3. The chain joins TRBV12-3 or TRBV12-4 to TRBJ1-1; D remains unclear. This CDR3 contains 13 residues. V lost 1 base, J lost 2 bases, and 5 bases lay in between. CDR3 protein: CASSLGVNTEAFF. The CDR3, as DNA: TGTGCCAGCAGTTTAGGGGTCAACACTGAAGCTTTCTTT.

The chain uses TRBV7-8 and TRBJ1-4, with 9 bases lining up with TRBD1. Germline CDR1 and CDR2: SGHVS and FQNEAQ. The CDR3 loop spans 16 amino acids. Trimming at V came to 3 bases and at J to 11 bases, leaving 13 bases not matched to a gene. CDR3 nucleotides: TGTGCCAGCAGCTTCCCGACAGGGGGGGTTGGTGGGAAACTGTTTTTT. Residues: CASSFPTGGVGGKLFF. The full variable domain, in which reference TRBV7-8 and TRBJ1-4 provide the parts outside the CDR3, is GAGVSQSPRYKVAKRGQDVALRCDPISGHVSLFWYQQALGQGPEFLTYFQNEAQLDKSGLPSDRFFAERPEGSVSTLKIQRTQQEDSAVYLCASSFPTGGVGGKLFFGSGTQLSVL.

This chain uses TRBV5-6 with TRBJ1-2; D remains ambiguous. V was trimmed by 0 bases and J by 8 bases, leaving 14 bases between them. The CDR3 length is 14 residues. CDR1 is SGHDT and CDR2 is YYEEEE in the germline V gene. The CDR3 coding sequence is TGTGCCAGCAGCTTGGTGCCCCCTTCGGGGGGCTACACCTTC. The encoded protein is CASSLVPPSGGYTF.

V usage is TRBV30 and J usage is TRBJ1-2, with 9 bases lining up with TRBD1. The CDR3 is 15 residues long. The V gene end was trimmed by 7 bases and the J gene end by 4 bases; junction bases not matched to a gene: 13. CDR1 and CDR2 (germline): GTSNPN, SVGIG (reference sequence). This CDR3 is CASQGGTGRAYGYTF. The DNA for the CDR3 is TGTGCCTCCCAGGGGGGGACAGGGAGGGCCTATGGCTACACCTTC. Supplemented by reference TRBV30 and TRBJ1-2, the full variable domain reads SQTIHQWPATLVQPVGSPLSLECTVEGTSNPNLYWYRQAAGRGLQLLFYSVGIGQISSEVPQNLSASRPQDRQFILSSKKLLLSDSGFYLCASQGGTGRAYGYTFGSGTRLTVV.

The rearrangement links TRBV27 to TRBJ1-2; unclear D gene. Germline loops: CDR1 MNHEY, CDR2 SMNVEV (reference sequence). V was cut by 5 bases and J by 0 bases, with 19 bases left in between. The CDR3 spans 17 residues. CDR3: CASSPLSPRGANYGYTF. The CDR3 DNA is TGTGCCAGCAGTCCACTCTCACCCCGGGGAGCTAACTATGGCTACACCTTC.

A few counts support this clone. The CDR3 region is CASSGSGTSGAAGVQYF. The CDR3 DNA is TGCGCCAGCAGCGGATCCGGGACTAGCGGGGCGGCTGGGGTTCAGTACTTC. The chain has TRBV5-1 and TRBJ2-4, with 13 positions matching TRBD2. Germline trimming cut 4 bases from V and 11 bases from J; bases unmatched to any gene: 15. The CDR3 spans 17 residues. Per germline, CDR1 SGHRS and CDR2 YFSETQ.

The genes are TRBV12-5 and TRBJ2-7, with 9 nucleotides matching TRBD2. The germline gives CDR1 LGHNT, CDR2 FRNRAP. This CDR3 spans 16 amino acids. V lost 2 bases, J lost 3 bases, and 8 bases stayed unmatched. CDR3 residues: CASGLRGGTSIYEQYF. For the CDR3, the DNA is TGTGCTAGTGGTTTGAGGGGGGGGACTAGCATCTACGAGCAGTACTTC.

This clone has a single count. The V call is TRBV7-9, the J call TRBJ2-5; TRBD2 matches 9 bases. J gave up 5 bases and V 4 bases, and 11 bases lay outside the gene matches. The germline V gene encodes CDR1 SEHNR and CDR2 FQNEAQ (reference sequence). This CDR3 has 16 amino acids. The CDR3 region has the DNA TGTGCCAGCAGCTATCCGGGCGGCGGGGGGGCTGAGACCCAGTACTTC. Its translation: CASSYPGGGGAETQYF.

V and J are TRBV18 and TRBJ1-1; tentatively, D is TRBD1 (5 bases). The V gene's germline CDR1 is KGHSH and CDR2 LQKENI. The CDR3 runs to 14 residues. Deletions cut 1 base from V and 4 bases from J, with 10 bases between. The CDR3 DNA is TGTGCCAGCTCACCACAGCACGGGGGCACTGAAGCTTTCTTT. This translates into CASSPQHGGTEAFF. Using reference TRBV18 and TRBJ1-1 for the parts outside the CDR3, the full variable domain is NAGVMQNPRHLVRRRGQEARLRCSPMKGHSHVYWYRQLPEEGLKFMVYLQKENIIDESGMPKERFSAEFPKEGPSILRIQQVVRGDSAAYFCASSPQHGGTEAFFGQGTRLTVV.

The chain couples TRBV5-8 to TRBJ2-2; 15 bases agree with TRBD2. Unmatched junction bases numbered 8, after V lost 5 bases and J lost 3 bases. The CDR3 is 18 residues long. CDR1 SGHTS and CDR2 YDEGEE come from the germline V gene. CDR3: CASSDTGLAGGYTGELFF. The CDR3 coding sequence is TGTGCCAGCAGTGATACGGGACTAGCGGGGGGCTACACCGGGGAGCTGTTTTTT.

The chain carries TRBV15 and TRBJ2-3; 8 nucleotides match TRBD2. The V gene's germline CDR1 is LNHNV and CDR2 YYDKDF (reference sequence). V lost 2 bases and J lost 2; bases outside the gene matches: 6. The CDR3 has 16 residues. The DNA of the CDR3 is TGTGCCACCAGCAGACCACTAGCGGTGGACACAGATACGCAGTATTTT. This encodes CATSRPLAVDTDTQYF.

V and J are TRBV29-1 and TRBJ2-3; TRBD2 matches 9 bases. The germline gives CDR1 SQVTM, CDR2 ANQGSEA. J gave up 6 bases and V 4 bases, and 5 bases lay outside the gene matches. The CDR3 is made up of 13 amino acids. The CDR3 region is CSVVAGGPDTQYF. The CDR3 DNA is TGCAGCGTTGTGGCGGGGGGGCCGGATACGCAGTATTTT.

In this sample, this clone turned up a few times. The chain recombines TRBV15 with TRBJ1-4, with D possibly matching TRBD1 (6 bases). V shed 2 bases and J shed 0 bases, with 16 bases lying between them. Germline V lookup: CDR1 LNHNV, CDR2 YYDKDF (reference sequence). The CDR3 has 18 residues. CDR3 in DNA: TGTGCCACCAGCAGACTACCCCCCAGGGGAGCAACTAATGAAAAACTGTTTTTT. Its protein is CATSRLPPRGATNEKLFF. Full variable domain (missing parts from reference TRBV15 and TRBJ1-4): DAMVIQNPRYQVTQFGKPVTLSCSQTLNHNVMYWYQQKSSQAPKLLFHYYDKDFNNEADTPDNFQSRRPNTSFCFLDIRSPGLGDTAMYLCATSRLPPRGATNEKLFFGSGTQLSVL.

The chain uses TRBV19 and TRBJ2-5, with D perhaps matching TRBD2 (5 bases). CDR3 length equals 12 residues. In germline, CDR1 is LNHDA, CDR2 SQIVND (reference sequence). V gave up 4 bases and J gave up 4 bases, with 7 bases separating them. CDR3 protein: CASSKGRETQYF. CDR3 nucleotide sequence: TGTGCCAGTAGTAAAGGGAGAGAGACCCAGTACTTC.

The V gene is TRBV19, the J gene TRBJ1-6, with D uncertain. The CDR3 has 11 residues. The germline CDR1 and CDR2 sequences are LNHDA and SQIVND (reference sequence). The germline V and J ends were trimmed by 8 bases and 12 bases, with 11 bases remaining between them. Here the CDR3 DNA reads TGTGCCAGTGGGTTTGCGGGACCCCTCCACTTT. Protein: CASGFAGPLHF.

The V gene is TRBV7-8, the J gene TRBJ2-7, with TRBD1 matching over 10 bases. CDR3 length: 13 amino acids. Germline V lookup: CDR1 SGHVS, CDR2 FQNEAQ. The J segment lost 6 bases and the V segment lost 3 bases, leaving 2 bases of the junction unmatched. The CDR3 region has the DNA TGTGCCAGCAGCTTCGGGACAGGGGTCGAGCAGTACGTC. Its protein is CASSFGTGVEQYV.

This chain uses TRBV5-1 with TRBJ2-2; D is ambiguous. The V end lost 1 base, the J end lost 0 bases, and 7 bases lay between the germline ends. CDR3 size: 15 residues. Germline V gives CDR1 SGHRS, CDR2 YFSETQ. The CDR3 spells CASSLLGSNTGELFF. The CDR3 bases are TGCGCCAGCAGCTTGCTGGGTTCGAACACCGGGGAGCTGTTTTTT.

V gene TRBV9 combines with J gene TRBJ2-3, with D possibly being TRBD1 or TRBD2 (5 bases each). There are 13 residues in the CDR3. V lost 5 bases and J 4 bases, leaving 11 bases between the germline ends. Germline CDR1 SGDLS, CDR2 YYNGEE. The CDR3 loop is CASSYRGADTQYF. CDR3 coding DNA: TGTGCCAGCAGTTATCGGGGCGCAGATACGCAGTATTTT.

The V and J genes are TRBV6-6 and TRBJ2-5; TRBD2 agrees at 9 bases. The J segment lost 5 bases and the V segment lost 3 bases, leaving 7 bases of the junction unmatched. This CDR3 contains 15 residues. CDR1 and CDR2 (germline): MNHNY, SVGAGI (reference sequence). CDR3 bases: TGTGCCAGCAGTTATGGCGGGGGGGTGAGGGAGACCCAGTACTTC. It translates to CASSYGGGVRETQYF.